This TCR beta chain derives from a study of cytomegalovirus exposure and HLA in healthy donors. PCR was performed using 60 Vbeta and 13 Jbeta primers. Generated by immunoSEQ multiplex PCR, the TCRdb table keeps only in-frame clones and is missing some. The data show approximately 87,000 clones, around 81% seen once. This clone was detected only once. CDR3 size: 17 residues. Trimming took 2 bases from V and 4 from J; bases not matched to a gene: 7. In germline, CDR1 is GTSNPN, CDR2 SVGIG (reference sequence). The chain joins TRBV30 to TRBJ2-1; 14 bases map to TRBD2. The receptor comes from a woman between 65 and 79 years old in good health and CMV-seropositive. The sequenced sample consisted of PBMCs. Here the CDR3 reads CAWSLRGTSGRYNEQFF. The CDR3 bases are TGTGCCTGGAGTCTTCGCGGGACTAGCGGGAGATACAATGAGCAGTTCTTC.